This T cell receptor (beta chain) was recorded in a study of blood T cell repertoires in COVID-19. Turning to the study itself: COVID-19 samples collected from the United States, Italy and Spain covered acute and convalescent phases.

Profiled with immunoSEQ multiplex PCR; TCRdb holds only in-frame clones, not every one. The sample carries under 75,000 clones, about 76% recorded once. Germline V gene lookup returns CDR1 SGHRS and CDR2 YFSETQ. The germline V and J ends were trimmed by 4 bases and 10 bases, with 14 bases remaining between them. The CDR3 has 12 amino acids. The chain employs TRBV5-1 and TRBJ1-1, with unresolved D. Sequencing was performed on peripheral blood. The receptor's source is a woman older than 75 with active or convalescent COVID-19. The CDR3 reads CASSVAGPLAFF. In DNA form, the CDR3 reads TGCGCCAGCAGCGTCGCGGGTCCGCTAGCTTTCTTT.